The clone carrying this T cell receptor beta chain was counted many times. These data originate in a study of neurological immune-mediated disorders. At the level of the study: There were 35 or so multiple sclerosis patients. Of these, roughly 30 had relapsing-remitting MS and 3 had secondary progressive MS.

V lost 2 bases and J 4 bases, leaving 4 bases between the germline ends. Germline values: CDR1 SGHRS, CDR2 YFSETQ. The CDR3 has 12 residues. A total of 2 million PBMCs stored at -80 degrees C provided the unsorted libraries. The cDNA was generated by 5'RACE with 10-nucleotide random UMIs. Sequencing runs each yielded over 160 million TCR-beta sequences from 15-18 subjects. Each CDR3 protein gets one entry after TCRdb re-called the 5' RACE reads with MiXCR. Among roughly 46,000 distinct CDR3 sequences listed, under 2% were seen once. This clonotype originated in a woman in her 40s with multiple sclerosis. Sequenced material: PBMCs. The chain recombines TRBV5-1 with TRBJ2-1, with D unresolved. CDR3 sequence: CASSLEYNEQFF. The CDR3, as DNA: TGCGCCAGCAGCTTAGAATACAATGAGCAGTTCTTC.